This T cell receptor beta chain emerged from a study of T cells in Graves' hyperthyroidism and ophthalmopathy. Study-level background: Before treatment of any kind, peripheral blood was taken at initial diagnosis.

The investigators amplified TCR beta CDR3 regions from RNA transcripts. First-round RT-PCR with HTBI primers amplified the TCR CDR3 region. MiXCR, run by TCRdb on the multiplex PCR reads, gives a single entry per CDR3 protein. The profile shows around 350,000 distinct CDR3 sequences, 19% of them singletons. This clonotype was detected many times. Its antigen is currently unknown. Whole-study findings and limits: Blood held most thyroid clonotypes expanded above 0.001 frequency.

Researchers defined stable Graves' hyperthyroidism as no ophthalmopathy progression within 18 months. Recently diagnosed hyperthyroidism of less than 2 months' duration affected patients aged 18 to 65. This TCR was sampled from a woman younger than 35 with Graves' hyperthyroidism. The sample taken for sequencing was blood.

DNA of the CDR3: TGTGCCAGCACGCCGGGGGAGACCCAGTACTTC. Translation: CASTPGETQYF. V and J are TRBV2 and TRBJ2-5; tentatively, D is TRBD2 (5 bases). CDR1 and CDR2 from the germline V gene are SNHLY and FYNNEI. The CDR3 totals 11 residues. The V and J ends lost 7 bases and 5 bases respectively, with 8 bases between them.